What follows are 29 T cell receptor beta chains derived from one specimen sequenced in a study of blood T cell repertoires in COVID-19. Only in-frame clones appear in the TCRdb table, and some are missing; sequencing was by immunoSEQ multiplex PCR. Here the sample spans roughly 200,000 clones, roughly nine tenths being singletons. Sequencing was carried out using PBMCs or T cells enriched from blood (not recorded which). These receptors originate from a woman aged 40 to 50 with acute COVID-19.

The rearrangement links TRBV20-1 to TRBJ1-1; the D gene is possibly TRBD1 (5 bases). V was cut by 3 bases and J by 7 bases, with 9 bases left in between. CDR1 is DFQATT and CDR2 is SNEGSKA in the germline V gene (reference sequence). The length of the CDR3 is 11 residues. For the CDR3, the DNA is TGCAGTGCTAGGGGGACTTTTGAAGCTTTCTTT. Its translation: CSARGTFEAFF.

The chain couples TRBV2 to TRBJ2-7; 7 bases fit TRBD1. This CDR3 is 14 amino acids long. From germline, CDR1 is SNHLY and CDR2 FYNNEI. V trimming: 6 bases; J trimming: 0 bases; junction bases outside the gene matches: 5. CDR3 in amino acids: CASSPGTDSYEQYF. The CDR3 DNA is TGTGCCAGCAGCCCCGGGACAGACTCCTACGAGCAGTACTTC.

CDR3 loop: CASSMSLAGDTQYF. CDR3 sequence (DNA): TGTGCCAGTAGTATGTCGCTAGCGGGTGATACGCAGTATTTT. The chain employs TRBV19 and TRBJ2-3; the match to TRBD2 covers 8 bases. V gave up 3 bases and J gave up 6 bases; unmatched junction bases: 5. CDR1 LNHDA and CDR2 SQIVND come from the germline V gene (reference sequence). The CDR3 totals 14 residues.

The chain joins TRBV15 to TRBJ2-2, with no clear D. The CDR3 spans 13 residues. Germline V CDR1 and CDR2: LNHNV, YYDKDF (reference sequence). V lost 7 bases to trimming and J lost 1 base, with 7 bases between them. The CDR3 sequence: CATTNRNTGELFF. CDR3 in DNA: TGTGCCACCACAAACAGGAACACCGGGGAGCTGTTTTTT.

A few counts support this clone. This sequence joins TRBV6-5 and TRBJ2-1, with 9 bases lining up with TRBD2. This CDR3 comprises 15 residues. CDR1 and CDR2 (germline): MNHEY, SVGAGI. The V segment lost 6 bases and the J segment 4 bases; nucleotides outside the gene matches: 7. The DNA for the CDR3 is TGTGCCAGCAGCAAATCCAGCGGGAGGTACAATGAGCAGTTCTTC. It is translated as CASSKSSGRYNEQFF.

The chain has TRBV4-3 and TRBJ2-2; D is perhaps TRBD2 (6 bases). Trimming left V 0 bases short and J 2 bases short, with 7 bases between. The CDR3 spans 15 residues. CDR1 is LGHNA, CDR2 YSLEER, per germline. This chain's CDR3 is CASSQERGNTGELFF. The DNA for the CDR3 is TGCGCCAGCAGCCAAGAGCGGGGAAACACCGGGGAGCTGTTTTTT.

The rearrangement joins TRBV7-9 to TRBJ2-3; TRBD2 matches at 9 bases. The CDR3 extends over 16 amino acids. Trimming at V came to 5 bases and at J to 2 bases, leaving 8 bases not matched to a gene. Germline V gene sequence: CDR1 SEHNR, CDR2 FQNEAQ (reference sequence). CDR3 sequence: CASSPSGGPSTDTQYF. CDR3 sequence (DNA): TGTGCCAGCAGCCCGAGCGGGGGGCCCTCCACAGATACGCAGTATTTT.

This clone was seen once. The chain carries TRBV5-6 and TRBJ1-2, with TRBD1 identical over 8 bases. V trimming: 2 bases; J trimming: 5 bases; junction bases outside the gene matches: 5. Germline assignment: CDR1 SGHDT and CDR2 YYEEEE. The CDR3 extends over 14 amino acids. The chain's CDR3 is CASSFGQGLYGYTF. The DNA for the CDR3 is TGTGCCAGCAGCTTTGGACAGGGCCTGTATGGCTACACCTTC.

The chain has TRBV5-1 and TRBJ1-1; D ambiguous. Germline CDR1 and CDR2: SGHRS and YFSETQ. Trimming took off 7 bases at V and 1 base at J, with 8 bases between the two ends. This CDR3 comprises 12 residues. The CDR3 DNA follows: TGCGCCAGCGGAACAGAGAACACTGAAGCTTTCTTT. Translating it yields CASGTENTEAFF. The full variable domain, with the rest looked up from reference TRBV5-1 and TRBJ1-1, is KAGVTQTPRYLIKTRGQQVTLSCSPISGHRSVSWYQQTPGQGLQFLFEYFSETQRNKGNFPGRFSGRQFSNSRSEMNVSTLELGDSALYLCASGTENTEAFFGQGTRLTVV.

This chain uses TRBV10-2 with TRBJ2-7; TRBD1 might be the D (5 bases). Trimming left V 0 bases short and J 6 bases short, with 15 bases between. Germline loops: CDR1 WSHSY, CDR2 SAAADI. This CDR3 is 15 amino acids long. Here the CDR3 DNA reads TGCGCCAGCAGTGAGTCGGAACAGGTAGGGGTCGAGCAGTACTTC. Translating gives CASSESEQVGVEQYF.

CDR3 sequence (DNA): TGTGCCAGCAGCCCCCGGGACTCGGGCCTCCTTAGCTCCTACAATGAGCAGTTCTTC. Protein: CASSPRDSGLLSSYNEQFF. V is TRBV7-2 and J is TRBJ2-1; a possible D gene is TRBD2 (6 bases). This CDR3 is 19 amino acids long. V gave up 5 bases and J gave up 0 bases, with 23 bases separating them. Germline CDR1 reads SGHTA; CDR2 reads FQGNSA.

The V and J genes are TRBV6-5 and TRBJ2-7, with D possibly being TRBD1 (8 bases). The CDR3 extends over 13 amino acids. Germline values: CDR1 MNHEY, CDR2 SVGAGI. The V gene lost 11 bases and the J gene lost 7 bases, with 21 bases spanning the gap. The CDR3 loop reads CALSGTGPTEQYF. CDR3 in DNA: TGTGCCTTGAGCGGGACAGGTCCTACGGAGCAGTACTTC.

The chain carries TRBV14 and TRBJ2-3; TRBD2 matches at 16 bases. V was pared by 4 bases and J by 4 bases, with 2 bases of the junction left unmatched. This CDR3 spans 16 amino acids. Germline V gene sequence: CDR1 SGHDN, CDR2 FVKESK. The CDR3 coding sequence is TGTGCCAGCAGCCTTGGGACTAGCGGGGGGGCAGATACGCAGTATTTT. Protein: CASSLGTSGGADTQYF. The full variable domain, rest sourced from reference TRBV14 and TRBJ2-3, is EAGVTQFPSHSVIEKGQTVTLRCDPISGHDNLYWYRRVMGKEIKFLLHFVKESKQDESGMPNNRFLAERTGGTYSTLKVQPAELEDSGVYFCASSLGTSGGADTQYFGPGTRLTVL.

The CDR3 loop is CAWDPTGGDTQYF. The CDR3 coding sequence is TGTGCCTGGGATCCGACAGGGGGGGATACGCAGTATTTT. V is TRBV30 and J is TRBJ2-3, with 9 bases fitting TRBD1. The J segment lost 6 bases and the V segment lost 5 bases, leaving 6 bases of the junction unmatched. This CDR3 region has 13 residues. Germline V gives CDR1 GTSNPN, CDR2 SVGIG (reference sequence). Drawing the rest from reference TRBV30 and TRBJ2-3, the complete variable domain is SQTIHQWPATLVQPVGSPLSLECTVEGTSNPNLYWYRQAAGRGLQLLFYSVGIGQISSEVPQNLSASRPQDRQFILSSKKLLLSDSGFYLCAWDPTGGDTQYFGPGTRLTVL.

The V and J genes are TRBV7-2 and TRBJ2-7; D may be TRBD2 (5 bases). This CDR3 comprises 14 residues. The germline V gene has CDR1 SGHTA and CDR2 FQGNSA. V was trimmed by 2 bases and J by 2 bases, leaving 10 bases between them. The CDR3 loop is CASSLSPGAYEQYF. CDR3 nucleotides: TGTGCCAGCAGCTTATCTCCCGGGGCCTACGAGCAGTACTTC. Full variable domain (rest looked up from reference TRBV7-2 and TRBJ2-7): GAGVSQSPSNKVTEKGKDVELRCDPISGHTALYWYRQSLGQGLEFLIYFQGNSAPDKSGLPSDRFSAERTGGSVSTLTIQRTQQEDSAVYLCASSLSPGAYEQYFGPGTRLTVT.

The chain couples TRBV5-1 to TRBJ2-2; TRBD2 matches 10 bases. The CDR3 is 16 amino acids. The germline CDR1 and CDR2 sequences are SGHRS and YFSETQ. V lost 1 base to trimming and J lost 0 bases; unmatched junction nucleotides: 0. Written as DNA, the CDR3 is TGCGCCAGCAGCTTGACTAGCGGGACGAACACCGGGGAGCTGTTTTTT. Translating gives CASSLTSGTNTGELFF.

This clone was seen more than once but under ten times. The chain combines TRBV9 with TRBJ1-2, with 9 bases lining up with TRBD1. The CDR3 consists of 13 residues. V lost 4 bases, J lost 6 bases, and 4 bases stayed unmatched. Germline-derived CDR1 and CDR2 are SGDLS and YYNGEE. The CDR3 loop is CASSLRDRDGYTF. CDR3 nucleotide sequence: TGTGCCAGCAGCCTCCGGGACAGGGATGGCTACACCTTC.

The chain links TRBV3-1 (or the pseudogene TRBV3-2) to TRBJ2-5; maybe TRBD1 (6 bases). The CDR3 is 13 residues long. The germline V and J ends were trimmed by 5 bases and 0 bases, with 7 bases remaining between them. Germline CDR1 reads LGHDT; CDR2 reads YNNKEL (reference sequence). The CDR3 region is CASSRGYQETQYF. The CDR3 nucleotides are TGTGCCAGCAGCAGGGGGTACCAAGAGACCCAGTACTTC.

The chain links TRBV12-5 to TRBJ1-1; D is perhaps TRBD1 (6 bases). Germline CDR1 and CDR2: LGHNT and FRNRAP. Trimming removed 6 bases at V and 4 bases at J, with 12 bases between. The CDR3 totals 13 residues. CDR3: CASGRTVGTEAFF. CDR3 sequence (DNA): TGTGCTAGTGGAAGGACAGTCGGCACTGAAGCTTTCTTT.

The rearrangement joins TRBV19 to TRBJ1-2; 7 bases match TRBD1. The trim removed 3 bases at V and 3 bases at J, leaving 13 bases unmatched. Germline-derived CDR1 and CDR2 are LNHDA and SQIVND (reference sequence). The CDR3 is 17 residues long. The CDR3: CASSMEGSRGADYGYTF. The CDR3 nucleotides are TGTGCCAGTAGTATGGAGGGCAGCAGGGGGGCGGACTATGGCTACACCTTC.

The chain is built from TRBV6-5 and TRBJ2-3, with 13 bases fitting TRBD2. The CDR3 covers 15 residues. From germline, CDR1 is MNHEY and CDR2 SVGAGI. The trim removed 7 bases at V and 10 bases at J, leaving 11 bases unmatched. CDR3: CASTIEGLAGSPQYF. CDR3 nucleotide sequence: TGTGCCAGCACTATTGAGGGACTAGCGGGGTCTCCGCAGTATTTT.

CDR3 residues: CASSEPGTGAVKLFF. CDR3 nucleotide sequence: TGTGCCAGCAGTGAGCCCGGGACAGGGGCCGTTAAACTGTTTTTT. V usage is TRBV25-1 and J usage is TRBJ1-4, with 10 bases aligning to TRBD1. J gave up 11 bases and V 3 bases, and 9 bases lay outside the gene matches. Germline values: CDR1 MGHDK, CDR2 SYGVNS. The CDR3 has 15 residues.

The chain carries TRBV11-2 and TRBJ2-7; D is undetermined. This CDR3 region has 14 residues. Germline V lookup: CDR1 SGHAT, CDR2 FQNNGV. V lost 6 bases, J lost 6 bases, and 18 bases lay in between. CDR3 region: CASRSLASNGEQYF. The CDR3 bases are TGTGCCAGCAGATCCCTCGCGTCGAACGGCGAGCAGTACTTC. Full variable domain (missing parts from reference TRBV11-2 and TRBJ2-7): EAGVAQSPRYKIIEKRQSVAFWCNPISGHATLYWYQQILGQGPKLLIQFQNNGVVDDSQLPKDRFSAERLKGVDSTLKIQPAKLEDSAVYLCASRSLASNGEQYFGPGTRLTVT.

This clone occurred a few times. The chain is built from TRBV19 and TRBJ2-7; TRBD1 matches at 7 bases. CDR3 size: 13 residues. With 6 bases clipped from V and 3 bases from J, the junction kept 5 bases outside the gene matches. CDR1 and CDR2 from the germline V gene are LNHDA and SQIVND (reference sequence). CDR3 sequence reads: CASSPTGFYEQYF. The CDR3 DNA follows: TGTGCCAGTAGCCCGACAGGGTTCTACGAGCAGTACTTC.

This clone was counted only a few times. The gene calls are TRBV18 and TRBJ2-7; 8 bases align to TRBD1. This CDR3 comprises 12 residues. V gave up 2 bases and J gave up 7 bases; unmatched junction bases: 1. The germline gives CDR1 KGHSH, CDR2 LQKENI. In DNA form, the CDR3 reads TGTGCCAGCTCACCAGGGGACAGGGAGCAGTACTTC. This translates into CASSPGDREQYF.

The V gene is TRBV7-2, the J gene TRBJ1-3; 10 bases map to TRBD1. The germline V gene encodes CDR1 SGHTA and CDR2 FQGNSA. Unmatched junction bases numbered 7, after V lost 5 bases and J lost 3 bases. CDR3 length equals 16 residues. The CDR3 region is CASSTPTGGYGNTIYF. The CDR3 DNA is TGTGCCAGCAGCACTCCGACAGGGGGCTATGGAAACACCATATATTTT.

The chain couples TRBV5-1 to TRBJ2-2, with 9 bases identical to TRBD2. With 5 bases clipped from V and 1 base from J, the junction kept 3 bases outside the gene matches. The CDR3 runs 15 residues. CDR1 is SGHRS and CDR2 is YFSETQ in the germline V gene. The CDR3 region is CASSQTSGNTGELFF. DNA for the CDR3: TGCGCCAGCAGTCAGACTAGCGGGAACACCGGGGAGCTGTTTTTT. Full variable domain (rest looked up from reference TRBV5-1 and TRBJ2-2): KAGVTQTPRYLIKTRGQQVTLSCSPISGHRSVSWYQQTPGQGLQFLFEYFSETQRNKGNFPGRFSGRQFSNSRSEMNVSTLELGDSALYLCASSQTSGNTGELFFGEGSRLTVL.

The V and J genes are TRBV28 and TRBJ1-1; a possible D gene is TRBD1 (6 bases). Germline V gives CDR1 MDHEN, CDR2 SYDVKM. The CDR3 spans 14 residues. Trimming pared 3 bases from V and 6 bases from J, leaving 14 bases between. The CDR3 reads CASSFPGGLAEAFF. CDR3 coding DNA: TGTGCCAGCAGTTTCCCCGGGGGGCTAGCTGAAGCTTTCTTT.

Written as DNA, the CDR3 is TGTGCCAGCAGCGTAGCTGCCAGGGATACAGATACGCAGTATTTT. Protein product: CASSVAARDTDTQYF. This chain uses TRBV9 with TRBJ2-3, with D possibly matching TRBD1 (5 bases). This CDR3 is 15 amino acids long. Per germline, CDR1 SGDLS and CDR2 YYNGEE. V lost 0 bases to trimming and J lost 3 bases, with 11 bases between them.